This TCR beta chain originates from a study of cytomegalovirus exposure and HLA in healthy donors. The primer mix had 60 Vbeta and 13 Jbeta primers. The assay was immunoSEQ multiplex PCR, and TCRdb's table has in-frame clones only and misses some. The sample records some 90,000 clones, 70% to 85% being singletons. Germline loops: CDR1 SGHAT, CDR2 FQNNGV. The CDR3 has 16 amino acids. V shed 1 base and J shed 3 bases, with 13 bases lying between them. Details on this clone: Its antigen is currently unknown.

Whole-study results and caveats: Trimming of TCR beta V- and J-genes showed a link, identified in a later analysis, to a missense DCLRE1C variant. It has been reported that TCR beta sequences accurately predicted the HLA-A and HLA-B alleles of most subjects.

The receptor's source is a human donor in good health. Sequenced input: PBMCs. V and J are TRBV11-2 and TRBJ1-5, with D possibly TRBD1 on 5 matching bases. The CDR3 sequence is CASSLGNRRINQPQHF. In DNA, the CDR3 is TGTGCCAGCAGCTTAGGCAACAGGAGAATCAATCAGCCCCAGCATTTT. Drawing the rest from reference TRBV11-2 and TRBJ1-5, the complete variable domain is EAGVAQSPRYKIIEKRQSVAFWCNPISGHATLYWYQQILGQGPKLLIQFQNNGVVDDSQLPKDRFSAERLKGVDSTLKIQPAKLEDSAVYLCASSLGNRRINQPQHFGDGTRLSIL.